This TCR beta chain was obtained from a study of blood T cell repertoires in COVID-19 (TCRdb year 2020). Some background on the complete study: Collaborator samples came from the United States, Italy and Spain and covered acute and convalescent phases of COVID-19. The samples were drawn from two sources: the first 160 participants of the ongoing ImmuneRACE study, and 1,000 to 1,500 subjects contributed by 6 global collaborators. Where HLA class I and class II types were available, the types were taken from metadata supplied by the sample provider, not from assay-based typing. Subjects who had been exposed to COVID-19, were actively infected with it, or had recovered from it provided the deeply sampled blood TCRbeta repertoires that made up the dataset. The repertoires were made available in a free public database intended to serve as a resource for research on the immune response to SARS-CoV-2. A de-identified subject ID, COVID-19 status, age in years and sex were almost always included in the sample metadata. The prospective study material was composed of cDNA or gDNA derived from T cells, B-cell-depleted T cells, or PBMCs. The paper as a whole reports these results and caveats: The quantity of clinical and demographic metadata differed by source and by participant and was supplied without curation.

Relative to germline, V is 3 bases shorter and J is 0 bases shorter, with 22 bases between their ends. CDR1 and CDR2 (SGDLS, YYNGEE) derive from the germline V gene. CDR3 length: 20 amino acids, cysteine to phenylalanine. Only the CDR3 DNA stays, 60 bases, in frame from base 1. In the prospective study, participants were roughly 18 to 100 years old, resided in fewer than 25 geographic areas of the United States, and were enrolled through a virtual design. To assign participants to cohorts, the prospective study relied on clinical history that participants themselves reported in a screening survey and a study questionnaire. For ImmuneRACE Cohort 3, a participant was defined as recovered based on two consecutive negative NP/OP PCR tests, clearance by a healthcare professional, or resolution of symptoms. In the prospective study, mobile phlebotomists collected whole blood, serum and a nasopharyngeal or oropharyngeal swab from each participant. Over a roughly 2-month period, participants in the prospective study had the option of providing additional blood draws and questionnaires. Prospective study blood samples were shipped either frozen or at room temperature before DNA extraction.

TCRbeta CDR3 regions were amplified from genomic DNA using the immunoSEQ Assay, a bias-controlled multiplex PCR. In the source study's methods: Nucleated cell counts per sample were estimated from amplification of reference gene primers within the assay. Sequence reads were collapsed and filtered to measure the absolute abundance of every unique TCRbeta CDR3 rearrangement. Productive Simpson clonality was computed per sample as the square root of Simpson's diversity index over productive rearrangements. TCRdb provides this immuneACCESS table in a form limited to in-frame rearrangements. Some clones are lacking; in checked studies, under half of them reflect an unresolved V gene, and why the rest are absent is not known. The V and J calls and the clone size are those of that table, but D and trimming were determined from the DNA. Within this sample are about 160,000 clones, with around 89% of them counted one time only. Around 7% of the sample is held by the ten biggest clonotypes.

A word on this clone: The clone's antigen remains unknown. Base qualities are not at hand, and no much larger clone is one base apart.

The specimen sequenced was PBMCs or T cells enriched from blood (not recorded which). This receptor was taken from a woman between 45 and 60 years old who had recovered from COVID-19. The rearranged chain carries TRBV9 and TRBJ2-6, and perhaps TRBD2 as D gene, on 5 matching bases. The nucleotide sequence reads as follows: TGTGCCAGCAGCGGAGGAACTCGGGGTCGCGGATCCTCTGGGGCCAACGTCCTGACTTTC. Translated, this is CASSGGTRGRGSSGANVLTF.